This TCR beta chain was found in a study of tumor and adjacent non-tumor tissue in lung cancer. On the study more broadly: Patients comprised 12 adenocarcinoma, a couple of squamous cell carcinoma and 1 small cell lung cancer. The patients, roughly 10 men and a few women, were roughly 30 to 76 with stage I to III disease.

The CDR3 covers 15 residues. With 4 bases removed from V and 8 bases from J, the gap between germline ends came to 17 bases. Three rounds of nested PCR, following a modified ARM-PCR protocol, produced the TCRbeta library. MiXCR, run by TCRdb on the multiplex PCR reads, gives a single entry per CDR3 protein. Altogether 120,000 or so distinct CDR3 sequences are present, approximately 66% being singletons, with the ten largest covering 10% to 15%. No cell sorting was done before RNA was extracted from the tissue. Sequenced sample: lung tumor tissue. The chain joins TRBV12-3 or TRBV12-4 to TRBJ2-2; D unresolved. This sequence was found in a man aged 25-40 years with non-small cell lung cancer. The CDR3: CASSSPMAPTGELFF. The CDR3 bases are TGTGCCAGCAGTTCCCCGATGGCCCCTACAGGGGAGCTGTTTTTT.